This T cell receptor (beta chain) was observed in a study of shared clonotypes between healthy human individuals. This CDR3 spans 16 amino acids. Trimming took 3 bases from V and 0 from J; bases not matched to a gene: 6. Looked up from germline, CDR1 is SGHRS and CDR2 is YFSETQ. All of the donors resided in Nashville, Tennessee, and each was a Caucasian adult. Here immunoSEQ multiplex PCR was the method, and the copy in TCRdb shows in-frame clones only, minus some. Here the sample spans about 1 million clones, roughly 74% being singletons. The chain links TRBV5-1 to TRBJ2-1, with 7 positions matching TRBD2. Source material: memory CD4+ T cells from PBMCs. Subset described: CD45RA-negative fraction. This TCR was recovered from a young man in good health. Some clones in this sample may be carry-over from other donors' samples. The DNA for the CDR3 is TGCGCCAGCAGCTCCGGGGAGGGTAGCTCCTACAATGAGCAGTTCTTC. Amino acids: CASSSGEGSSYNEQFF.